The sequence of this TCR beta chain was determined in a study of blood T cell repertoires in COVID-19. Study details: PBMCs, B-cell-depleted T cells, or T cells were the source of the cDNA or gDNA that made up the material.

The germline gives CDR1 MDHEN, CDR2 SYDVKM. V shed 5 bases, J shed 10 bases, and the junction held 13 bases outside the gene matches. The CDR3 length is 15 residues. The assay was immunoSEQ multiplex PCR, and TCRdb's table has in-frame clones only and misses some. The table shows around 99,000 clones, with 84% occurring only once. The sequence was collected from a woman older than 75 with active or convalescent COVID-19. The sequenced material came from peripheral blood. The chain employs TRBV28 and TRBJ1-4; 7 bases are a match to TRBD1. CDR3 nucleotide sequence: TGTGCCAGCAGTGACCCGGACAGGCCCACGGGAAAACTGTTTTTT. As protein: CASSDPDRPTGKLFF.